These 15 T cell receptor beta chains originate from one sample sequenced in a study of shared clonotypes between healthy human individuals. Assay: immunoSEQ multiplex PCR; the TCRdb copy retains only in-frame clones and omits some. The table has around 200,000 clones, approximately 61% seen once; the top ten hold around 9.3%. Sequenced input: memory CD4+ T cells sorted from blood. Subset: CD45RA-negative fraction. The receptors come from a man in his thirties or forties in good health.

The chain couples TRBV7-2 to TRBJ2-1, with D uncertain. The CDR3 has 15 residues. Deletions cut 5 bases from V and 7 bases from J, with 18 bases between. Germline CDR1 and CDR2: SGHTA and FQGNSA. The CDR3 region is CASSPSAHPLNEQFF. In nucleotides, the CDR3 is TGTGCCAGCAGCCCCTCAGCACACCCTTTGAATGAGCAGTTCTTC.

This chain links TRBV5-8 with TRBJ2-7; perhaps TRBD1 as D (5 bases). The CDR3 extends over 14 amino acids. From germline, CDR1 is SGHTS and CDR2 YDEGEE. Trimming took off 1 base at V and 6 bases at J, with 14 bases between the two ends. In DNA, the CDR3 is TGTGCCAGCAGCTTGAGGGGCGGTCTGGCCGAGCAGTACTTC. Translated, it gives CASSLRGGLAEQYF.

This chain joins TRBV9 and TRBJ1-5, with a weak D call TRBD1 (5 bases). The V end lost 4 bases, the J end lost 7 bases, and 15 bases lay between the germline ends. The CDR3 consists of 14 residues. CDR1 is SGDLS, CDR2 YYNGEE, per germline. CDR3 amino acids: CASSPGRGGQPQHF. The DNA for the CDR3 is TGTGCCAGCAGCCCTGGAAGGGGAGGCCAGCCCCAGCATTTT.

The chain couples TRBV2 to TRBJ2-3; 7 bases are a match to TRBD1. The CDR3 is 17 residues long. V was pared by 6 bases and J by 6 bases, with 18 bases of the junction left unmatched. Germline CDR1 SNHLY, CDR2 FYNNEI. CDR3 nucleotides: TGTGCCAGCAGCCACTTGAGACAGGGAAATGTGTTGGATACGCAGTATTTT. Its translation: CASSHLRQGNVLDTQYF.

The chain couples TRBV7-9 to TRBJ1-5, with TRBD1 as a possible D gene (5 bases). This CDR3 contains 15 residues. The germline V gene has CDR1 SEHNR and CDR2 FQNEAQ (reference sequence). Trimming took off 5 bases at V and 2 bases at J, with 13 bases between the two ends. CDR3: CASSEMGLGNQPQHF. The CDR3 DNA reads as TGTGCCAGCAGCGAAATGGGGCTGGGCAATCAGCCCCAGCATTTT.

This clone has only a few counts. The V call is TRBV30, the J call TRBJ2-1; TRBD2 aligns across 9 bases. Trimming removed 0 bases from V and 7 bases from J; junction bases left unmatched: 1. The CDR3 consists of 13 residues. CDR1 GTSNPN and CDR2 SVGIG come from the germline V gene (reference sequence). The CDR3 loop reads CAWSVGLANEQFF. The CDR3 DNA follows: TGTGCCTGGAGTGTAGGACTAGCGAATGAGCAGTTCTTC.

This clone was recorded at least ten times. The J gene is TRBJ2-1, the V gene TRBV7-9, with D unclear. The V gene's germline CDR1 is SEHNR and CDR2 FQNEAQ (reference sequence). This CDR3 contains 13 residues. V shed 4 bases and J shed 6 bases, with 10 bases lying between them. The CDR3 nucleotides read TGTGCCAGCAGCTCCCCGTTCCCCAATGAGCAGTTCTTC. Encoded protein: CASSSPFPNEQFF.

This chain links TRBV28 with TRBJ2-1; 7 nucleotides agree with TRBD2. Trimming cost V 5 bases and J 8 bases; bases outside gene matches: 15. Germline lookup yields CDR1 MDHEN and CDR2 SYDVKM. The CDR3 covers 16 residues. The CDR3: CASSPLTAGVQDEQFF. In nucleotides, the CDR3 is TGTGCCAGCAGTCCACTTACTGCGGGAGTTCAGGATGAGCAGTTCTTC. The variable domain in full, completed from reference TRBV28 and TRBJ2-1, reads DVKVTQSSRYLVKRTGEKVFLECVQDMDHENMFWYRQDPGLGLRLIYFSYDVKMKEKGDIPEGYSVSREKKERFSLILESASTNQTSMYLCASSPLTAGVQDEQFFGPGTRLTVL.

The chain uses TRBV28 and TRBJ1-1, with D tentatively TRBD1 (6 bases). Trimming left V 4 bases short and J 5 bases short, with 14 bases between. Germline V CDR1 and CDR2: MDHEN, SYDVKM. This CDR3 region has 14 residues. CDR3 in DNA: TGTGCCAGCAGTTCGCACAGGGATGTGACTGAAGCTTTCTTT. Amino acids: CASSSHRDVTEAFF. The full variable domain, rest sourced from reference TRBV28 and TRBJ1-1, is DVKVTQSSRYLVKRTGEKVFLECVQDMDHENMFWYRQDPGLGLRLIYFSYDVKMKEKGDIPEGYSVSREKKERFSLILESASTNQTSMYLCASSSHRDVTEAFFGQGTRLTVV.

The chain joins TRBV6-6 to TRBJ1-1; D call uncertain. V dropped 5 bases and J dropped 0 bases, with 10 bases sitting between them. The CDR3 is 14 residues long. Germline CDR1 and CDR2: MNHNY and SVGAGI (reference sequence). Here the CDR3 DNA reads TGTGCCAGCAGTGTCGCGGCCATGAACACTGAAGCTTTCTTT. Translating gives CASSVAAMNTEAFF.

Here the CDR3 reads CASSQGVSMNTEAFF. The CDR3 nucleotides read TGTGCCAGCTCACAAGGGGTCAGCATGAACACTGAAGCTTTCTTT. This chain connects TRBV18 to TRBJ1-1; weak D call: TRBD1 (5 bases). CDR1 KGHSH and CDR2 LQKENI come from the germline V gene. The length of the CDR3 is 15 residues. The V end was cut by 4 bases, the J end by 0 bases, with 12 bases between.

This clone was detected a few times. The rearrangement links TRBV5-1 to TRBJ2-7; 9 bases are shared with TRBD1. Germline trimming cut 3 bases from V and 7 bases from J; bases unmatched to any gene: 11. This CDR3 spans 15 amino acids. CDR1 and CDR2 (germline): SGHRS, YFSETQ. The CDR3 region has the DNA TGCGCCAGCAGCTCGAAAGAGACAGGGGGACTGGAGCAGTACTTC. The encoded protein is CASSSKETGGLEQYF.

The chain couples TRBV7-2 to TRBJ2-3; 9 bases map to TRBD2. The CDR3 loop spans 16 amino acids. Germline CDR1 reads SGHTA; CDR2 reads FQGNSA. J gave up 4 bases and V 4 bases, and 9 bases lay outside the gene matches. The CDR3 is CASSYLSGRRADTQYF. CDR3 nucleotides: TGTGCCAGCAGCTATCTTAGCGGGAGACGCGCAGATACGCAGTATTTT.

This clone was seen only once. This chain joins TRBV19 and TRBJ2-7; 8 bases match TRBD1. CDR1 LNHDA and CDR2 SQIVND come from the germline V gene (reference sequence). This CDR3 is built from 14 residues. Trimming cost V 4 bases and J 5 bases; bases outside gene matches: 7. CDR3 region: CASSTGQGDDEQYF. The CDR3, as DNA: TGTGCCAGTAGTACCGGACAGGGAGATGACGAGCAGTACTTC. The variable domain in full, completed from reference TRBV19 and TRBJ2-7, reads DGGITQSPKYLFRKEGQNVTLSCEQNLNHDAMYWYRQDPGQGLRLIYYSQIVNDFQKGDIAEGYSVSREKKESFPLTVTSAQKNPTAFYLCASSTGQGDDEQYFGPGTRLTVT.

The chain is built from TRBV7-9 and TRBJ2-1, with D possibly TRBD2 on 6 matching bases. Germline V gene data show CDR1 as SEHNR and CDR2 as FQNEAQ (reference sequence). The CDR3 has 15 amino acids. V was cut by 3 bases and J by 12 bases, with 21 bases left in between. This CDR3 is CASSFFSGKAGLQFF. The CDR3 DNA follows: TGTGCCAGCAGCTTTTTCTCCGGCAAGGCGGGATTGCAGTTCTTC.